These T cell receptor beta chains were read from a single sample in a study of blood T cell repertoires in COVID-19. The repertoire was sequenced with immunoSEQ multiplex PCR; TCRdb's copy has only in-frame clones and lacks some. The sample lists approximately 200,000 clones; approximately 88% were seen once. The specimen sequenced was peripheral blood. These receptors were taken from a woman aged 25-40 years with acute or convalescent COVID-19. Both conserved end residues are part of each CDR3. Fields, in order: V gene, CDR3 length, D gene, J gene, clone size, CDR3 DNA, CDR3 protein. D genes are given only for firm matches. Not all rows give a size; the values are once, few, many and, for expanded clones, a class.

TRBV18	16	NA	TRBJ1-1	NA	TGTGCCAGCTCACCGTCATCCCTACTTTGGAACACTGAAGCTTTCTTT	CASSPSSLLWNTEAFF
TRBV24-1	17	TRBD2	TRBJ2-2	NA	TGTGCCACCAGTGATCACGGACTAGCGGATTACACCGGGGAGCTGTTTTTT	CATSDHGLADYTGELFF
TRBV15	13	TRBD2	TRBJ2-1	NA	TGTGCCACCAGCAGAGGTCTAGCGGCCGAGCAGTTCTTC	CATSRGLAAEQFF
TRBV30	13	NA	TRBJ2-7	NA	TGTGCCTGGTATCTCCAAGGACAGTCCGAGCAGTACTTC	CAWYLQGQSEQYF
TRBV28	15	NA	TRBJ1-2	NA	TGTGCCAGCAGTTTAGGCGGGGGGGATCCGAGAGGCTACACCTTC	CASSLGGGDPRGYTF
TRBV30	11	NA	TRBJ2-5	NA	TGTGCCTGGAAAGGGAGACAGACCCAGTACTTC	CAWKGRQTQYF
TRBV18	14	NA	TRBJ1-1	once	TGTGCCAGCTCCCCCTGGAACCGTGCGGGGGAAGCTTTCTTT	CASSPWNRAGEAFF
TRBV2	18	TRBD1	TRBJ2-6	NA	TGTGCCAGCAGTGCCTATTCCGGGACAGGGCCTGGGGCCAACGTCCTGACTTTC	CASSAYSGTGPGANVLTF
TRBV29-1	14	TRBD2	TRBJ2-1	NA	TGCAGCGTTGGCCAAGATTTAGCGGGAGGGCATAAGTTCTTC	CSVGQDLAGGHKFF
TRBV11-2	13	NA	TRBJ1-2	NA	TGTGCCAGCAGCTTAGACAGGGTGAGAGGCTACACCTTC	CASSLDRVRGYTF
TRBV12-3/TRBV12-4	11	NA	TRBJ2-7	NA	TGTGCCAGCAGCCTATTCTACGAGCAGTACTTC	CASSLFYEQYF
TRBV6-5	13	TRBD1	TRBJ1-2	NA	TGTGCCAGCAGTCTCAGGGGGTTGTATGGCTACACCTTC	CASSLRGLYGYTF
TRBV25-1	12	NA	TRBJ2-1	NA	TGTGCCAGCAAGTGGAGAGGTGGTGAGCAGTTCTTC	CASKWRGGEQFF
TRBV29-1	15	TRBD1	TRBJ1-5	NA	TGCAGCGTTGTAGTGCAGGGGGCTAGCAATCAGCCCCAGCATTTT	CSVVVQGASNQPQHF
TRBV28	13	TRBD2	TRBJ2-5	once	TGTGCCAGCATAGTGGGGCGCGGGGGGACCCAGTACTTC	CASIVGRGGTQYF
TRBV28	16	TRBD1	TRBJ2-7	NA	TGTGCCAGCAGTAGCCCCGGACAGGGCTTCTCCTACGAGCAGTACTTC	CASSSPGQGFSYEQYF
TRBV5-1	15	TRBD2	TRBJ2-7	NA	TGCGCCAGCAGCACTTCAGGGACTAGCTCGGGCGAGCAGTACTTC	CASSTSGTSSGEQYF
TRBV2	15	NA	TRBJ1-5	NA	TGTGCCAGCACCGGGGATGTGGGGGGGGATCAGCCCCAGCATTTT	CASTGDVGGDQPQHF
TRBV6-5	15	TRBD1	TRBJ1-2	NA	TGTGCCAGCAGGCGACAGGGGGCGCCGTCTATGGGCTACACCTTC	CASRRQGAPSMGYTF
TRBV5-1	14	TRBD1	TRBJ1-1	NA	TGCGCCAGCAGCTTAGAGGGGGCTGACACTGAAGCTTTCTTT	CASSLEGADTEAFF
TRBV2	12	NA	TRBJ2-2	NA	TGTGCCAGCAACGGAGACACCGGGGAGCTGTTTTTT	CASNGDTGELFF
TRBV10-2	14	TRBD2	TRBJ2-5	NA	TGCGCCAGCAGTGAGTCCGGGGGGCAAGAGACCCAGTACTTC	CASSESGGQETQYF
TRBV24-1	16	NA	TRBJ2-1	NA	TGTGCCACCAGTGATCCCGGCGGCCCCGTGAACAATGAGCAGTTCTTC	CATSDPGGPVNNEQFF
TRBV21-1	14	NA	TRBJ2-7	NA	TGTGCCAGCATAGGTGGGAGGTTCCTCTACGAGCAGTACTTC	CASIGGRFLYEQYF
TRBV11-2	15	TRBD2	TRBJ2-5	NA	TGTGCCAGCAGCCGGGCCTTCGCGGGAGAAGAGACCCAGTACTTC	CASSRAFAGEETQYF
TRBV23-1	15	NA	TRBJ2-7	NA	TGCGCCAGCAGTCCCGGGGATTCGAGCTCCTACGAGCAGTACTTC	CASSPGDSSSYEQYF
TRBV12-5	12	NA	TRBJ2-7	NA	TGTGCTAGTGGTCGGCGGGGATACGAGCAGTACTTC	CASGRRGYEQYF
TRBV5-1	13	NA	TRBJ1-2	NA	TGCGCCAGCAGCCAGGGGAGCGGAGGCGGCTACACCTTC	CASSQGSGGGYTF
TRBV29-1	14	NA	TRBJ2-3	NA	TGCAGCGTTGAGCGGGGAAGGTATGCAGATACGCAGTATTTT	CSVERGRYADTQYF
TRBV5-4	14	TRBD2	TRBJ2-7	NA	TGTGCCAGCAGCCCCGGGACTAGCGGTTACGAGCAGTACTTC	CASSPGTSGYEQYF
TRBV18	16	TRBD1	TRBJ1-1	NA	TGTGCCAGCTCCCCGGGACAGGTCGGCTTTAACACTGAAGCTTTCTTT	CASSPGQVGFNTEAFF
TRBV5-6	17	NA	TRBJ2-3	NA	TGTGCCAGCAGCTTGGAGGGGCTAGGAACCTTCACAGATACGCAGTATTTT	CASSLEGLGTFTDTQYF
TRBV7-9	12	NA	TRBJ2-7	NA	TGTGCCAGCAGCCCTAGCAGCGATGAGCAGTACTTC	CASSPSSDEQYF
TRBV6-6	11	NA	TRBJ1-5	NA	TGTGCCAGCAGGGCAGGCCAGCCCCAGCATTTT	CASRAGQPQHF
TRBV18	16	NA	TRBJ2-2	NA	TGTGCCAGCTCACGCCGTCTTAGCGGGAACACCGGGGAGCTGTTTTTT	CASSRRLSGNTGELFF
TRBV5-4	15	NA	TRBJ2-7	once	TGTGCCAGCAGCGTTCCCGGGACTGGGCTTGGAGAGCAGTACTTC	CASSVPGTGLGEQYF
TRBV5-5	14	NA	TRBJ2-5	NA	TGTGCCAGCATCCTCACTCCGGGCCAAGAGACCCAGTACTTC	CASILTPGQETQYF
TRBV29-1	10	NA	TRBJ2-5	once	TGCAGCGCCCGGGAAGAGACCCAGTACTTC	CSAREETQYF
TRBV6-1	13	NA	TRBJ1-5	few	TGTGCCAGCAGTGATACAGGGTTCCGGCCCCAGCATTTT	CASSDTGFRPQHF
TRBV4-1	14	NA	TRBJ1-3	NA	TGCGCCAGCAGCCCTGCGGTGTCTGGAAACACCATATATTTT	CASSPAVSGNTIYF
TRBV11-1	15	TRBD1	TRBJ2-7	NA	TGTGCCAGCAGCTTAGGGGGACAGGAGTTCTACGAGCAGTACTTC	CASSLGGQEFYEQYF
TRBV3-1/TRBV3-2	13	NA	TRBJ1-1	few	TGTGCCAGCAGCCAAGACGTGGCATCGGAAGCTTTCTTT	CASSQDVASEAFF
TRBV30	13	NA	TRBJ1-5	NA	TGTGCCTGGAGTCTCGGGAGCAATCAGCCCCAGCATTTT	CAWSLGSNQPQHF
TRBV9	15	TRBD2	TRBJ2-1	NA	TGTGCCAGCAGCGTAGATGGGACTACCTACAATGAGCAGTTCTTC	CASSVDGTTYNEQFF
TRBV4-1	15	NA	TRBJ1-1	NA	TGCGCCAGCAGCCCCGGTACTAGTACGGGGACTGAAGCTTTCTTT	CASSPGTSTGTEAFF
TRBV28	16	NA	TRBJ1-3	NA	TGTGCCAGCAGTTTAAATGGACTTGACTCTGGAAACACCATATATTTT	CASSLNGLDSGNTIYF
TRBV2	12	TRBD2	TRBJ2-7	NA	TGTGCCAGACGGGAGGGCTCCTACGAGCAGTACTTC	CARREGSYEQYF
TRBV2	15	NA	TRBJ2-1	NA	TGTGCCAGCAGTGACTTGGAACTAGAGTTCGGTGAGCAGTTCTTC	CASSDLELEFGEQFF